The 8 T cell receptor beta chains below all came from one sample that was sequenced in a study of blood T cell repertoires in COVID-19. Sequenced by immunoSEQ multiplex PCR; TCRdb stores in-frame clones only, minus some. Of some 130,000 clones in the sample, roughly 79% were seen once. The specimen sequenced was peripheral blood. These receptors originate from a man aged 80 or over with acute or convalescent COVID-19.

The chain uses TRBV4-2 and TRBJ1-6; 9 positions match TRBD1. After removal of 0 bases from V and 9 bases from J, the junction contained 6 bases not matched to a gene. The CDR3 is 16 residues long. The V gene's germline CDR1 is LGHNA and CDR2 YNFKEQ. The CDR3 region is CASSQEGQGMGSPLHF. Written as DNA, the CDR3 is TGTGCCAGCAGCCAAGAGGGACAGGGAATGGGTTCACCCCTCCACTTT.

The rearrangement links TRBV4-1 to TRBJ2-5; the match to TRBD1 covers 8 bases. This CDR3 is 15 amino acids long. The ends lost 0 bases at V and 5 bases at J; junction bases unmatched: 5. In germline, CDR1 is MGHRA, CDR2 YSYEKL. The chain's CDR3 is CASSQDLSGGETQYF. The CDR3 DNA reads as TGCGCCAGCAGCCAAGATCTGTCAGGGGGCGAGACCCAGTACTTC.

The J gene is TRBJ2-7, the V gene TRBV6-5; 9 positions match TRBD1. V lost 5 bases, J lost 0 bases, and 5 bases stayed unmatched. This CDR3 is 15 amino acids long. The germline V gene encodes CDR1 MNHEY and CDR2 SVGAGI. The DNA of the CDR3 is TGTGCCAGCAGTCGTGGGACAGGGAGCTCCTACGAGCAGTACTTC. Translated: CASSRGTGSSYEQYF.

The rearrangement links TRBV3-1 (or the pseudogene TRBV3-2) to TRBJ1-2; 7 bases match TRBD1. CDR3 size: 16 residues. The V and J ends lost 3 bases and 5 bases, in that order; junction bases with no gene match: 12. CDR1 and CDR2 from the germline V gene are LGHDT and YNNKEL (reference sequence). CDR3 in amino acids: CASSHPLVTGRYGYTF. In DNA form, the CDR3 reads TGTGCCAGCAGCCACCCCCTGGTGACAGGGCGATATGGCTACACCTTC.

This clone has only a few counts. V is TRBV28 and J is TRBJ1-6; 9 bases fit TRBD1. V trimming: 3 bases; J trimming: 14 bases; junction bases outside the gene matches: 11. Germline lookup yields CDR1 MDHEN and CDR2 SYDVKM. This CDR3 is built from 15 residues. Here the CDR3 reads CASSLANSGQGSLHF. As DNA, the CDR3 is TGTGCCAGCAGTTTGGCCAACTCGGGACAGGGATCCCTCCACTTT.

This chain uses TRBV5-4 with TRBJ2-2; D remains ambiguous. The CDR3 consists of 14 residues. The ends were cut back, 2 bases at V and 6 bases at J, with 11 bases in the middle. CDR1 and CDR2 from the germline V gene are SGHNT and YYREEE (reference sequence). The CDR3 region has the DNA TGTGCCAGCAGCTTAGGAGCAGATGCCGGGGAGCTGTTTTTT. Amino acids: CASSLGADAGELFF.

This clone occurred a few times. The V and J genes are TRBV19 and TRBJ2-5; 9 bases map to TRBD1. This CDR3 contains 15 residues. V was clipped by 3 bases and J by 4 bases; unmatched bases: 6. Germline V gives CDR1 LNHDA, CDR2 SQIVND (reference sequence). The CDR3 spells CASSMTQGARETQYF. The CDR3 bases are TGTGCCAGTAGTATGACACAGGGGGCGCGAGAGACCCAGTACTTC.

This clone has just a few counts. The chain has TRBV27 and TRBJ1-6; D gene ambiguous. V lost 10 bases, J lost 4 bases, and 14 bases lay in between. The germline CDR1 and CDR2 sequences are MNHEY and SMNVEV (reference sequence). This CDR3 has 14 residues. In DNA form, the CDR3 reads TGTGCCACTGCCGAGGGTTCGTATAATTCACCCCTCCACTTT. This sequence encodes CATAEGSYNSPLHF.